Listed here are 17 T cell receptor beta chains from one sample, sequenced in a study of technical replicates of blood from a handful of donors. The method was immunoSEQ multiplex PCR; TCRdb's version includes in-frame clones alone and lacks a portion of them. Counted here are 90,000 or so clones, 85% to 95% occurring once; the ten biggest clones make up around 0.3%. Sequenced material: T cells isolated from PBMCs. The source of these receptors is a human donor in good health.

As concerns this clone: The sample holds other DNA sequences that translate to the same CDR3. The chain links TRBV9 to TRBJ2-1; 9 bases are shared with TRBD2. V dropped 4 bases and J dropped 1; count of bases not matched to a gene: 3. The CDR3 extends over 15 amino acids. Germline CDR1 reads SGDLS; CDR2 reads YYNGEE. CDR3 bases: TGTGCCAGCAGCTTTAGCGGGAGTTCCTACAATGAGCAGTTCTTC. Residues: CASSFSGSSYNEQFF.

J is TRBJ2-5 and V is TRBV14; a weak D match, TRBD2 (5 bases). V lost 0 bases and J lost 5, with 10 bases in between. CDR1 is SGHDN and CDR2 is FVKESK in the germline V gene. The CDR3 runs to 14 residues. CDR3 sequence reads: CASSQDLAGETQYF. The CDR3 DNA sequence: TGTGCCAGCAGCCAAGATCTAGCTGGGGAGACCCAGTACTTC. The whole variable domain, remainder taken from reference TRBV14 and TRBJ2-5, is EAGVTQFPSHSVIEKGQTVTLRCDPISGHDNLYWYRRVMGKEIKFLLHFVKESKQDESGMPNNRFLAERTGGTYSTLKVQPAELEDSGVYFCASSQDLAGETQYFGPGTRLLVL.

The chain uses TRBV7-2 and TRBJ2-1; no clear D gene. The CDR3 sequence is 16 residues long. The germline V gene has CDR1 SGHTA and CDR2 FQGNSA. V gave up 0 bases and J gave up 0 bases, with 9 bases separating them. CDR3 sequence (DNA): TGTGCCAGCAGCTTAGCGGGTTGGAGCTCCTACAATGAGCAGTTCTTC. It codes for CASSLAGWSSYNEQFF.

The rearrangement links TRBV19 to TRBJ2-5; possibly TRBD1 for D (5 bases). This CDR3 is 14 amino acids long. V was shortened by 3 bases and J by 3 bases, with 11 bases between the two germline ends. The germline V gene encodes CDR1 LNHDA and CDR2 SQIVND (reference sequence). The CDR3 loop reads CASSILQGKETQYF. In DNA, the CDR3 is TGTGCCAGTAGTATTCTTCAGGGAAAAGAGACCCAGTACTTC. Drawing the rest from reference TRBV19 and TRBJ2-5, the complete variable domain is DGGITQSPKYLFRKEGQNVTLSCEQNLNHDAMYWYRQDPGQGLRLIYYSQIVNDFQKGDIAEGYSVSREKKESFPLTVTSAQKNPTAFYLCASSILQGKETQYFGPGTRLLVL.

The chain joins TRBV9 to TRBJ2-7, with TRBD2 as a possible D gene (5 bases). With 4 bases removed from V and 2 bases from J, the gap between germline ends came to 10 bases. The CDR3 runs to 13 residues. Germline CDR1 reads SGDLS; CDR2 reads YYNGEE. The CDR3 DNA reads TGTGCCAGCAGCCCGGGATTACCCTACGAGCAGTACTTC. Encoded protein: CASSPGLPYEQYF. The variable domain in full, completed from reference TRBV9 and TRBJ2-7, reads DSGVTQTPKHLITATGQRVTLRCSPRSGDLSVYWYQQSLDQGLQFLIQYYNGEERAKGNILERFSAQQFPDLHSELNLSSLELGDSALYFCASSPGLPYEQYFGPGTRLTVT.

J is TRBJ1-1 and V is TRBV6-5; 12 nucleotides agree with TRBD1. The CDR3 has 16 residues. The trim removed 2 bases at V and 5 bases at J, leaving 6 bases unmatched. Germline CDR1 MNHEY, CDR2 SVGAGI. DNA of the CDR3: TGTGCCAGCAGTTACGGTGGGACAGGGGGCTCAACTGAAGCTTTCTTT. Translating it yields CASSYGGTGGSTEAFF.

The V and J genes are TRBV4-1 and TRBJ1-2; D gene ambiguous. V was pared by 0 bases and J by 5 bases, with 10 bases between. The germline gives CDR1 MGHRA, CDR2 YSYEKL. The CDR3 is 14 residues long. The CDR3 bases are TGCGCCAGCAGCCAAGATGGCAGAATGTATGGCTACACCTTC. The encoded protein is CASSQDGRMYGYTF.

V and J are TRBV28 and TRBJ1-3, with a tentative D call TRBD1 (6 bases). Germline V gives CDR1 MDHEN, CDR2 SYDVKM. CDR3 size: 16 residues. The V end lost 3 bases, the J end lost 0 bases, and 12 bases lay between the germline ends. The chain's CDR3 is CASSLTGAFSGNTIYF. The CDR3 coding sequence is TGTGCCAGCAGTTTGACAGGAGCCTTCTCTGGAAACACCATATATTTT. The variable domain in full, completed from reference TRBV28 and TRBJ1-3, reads DVKVTQSSRYLVKRTGEKVFLECVQDMDHENMFWYRQDPGLGLRLIYFSYDVKMKEKGDIPEGYSVSREKKERFSLILESASTNQTSMYLCASSLTGAFSGNTIYFGEGSWLTVV.

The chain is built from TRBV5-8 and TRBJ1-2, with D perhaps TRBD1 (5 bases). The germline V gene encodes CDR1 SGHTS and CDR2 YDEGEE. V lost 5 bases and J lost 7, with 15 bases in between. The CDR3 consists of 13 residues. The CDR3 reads CASSFRAVAGYTF. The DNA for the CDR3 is TGTGCCAGCAGTTTCAGGGCAGTGGCTGGCTACACCTTC. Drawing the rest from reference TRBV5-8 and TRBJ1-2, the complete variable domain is EAGVTQSPTHLIKTRGQQATLRCSPISGHTSVYWYQQALGLGLQFLLWYDEGEERNRGNFPPRFSGRQFPNYSSELNVNALELEDSALYLCASSFRAVAGYTFGSGTRLTVV.

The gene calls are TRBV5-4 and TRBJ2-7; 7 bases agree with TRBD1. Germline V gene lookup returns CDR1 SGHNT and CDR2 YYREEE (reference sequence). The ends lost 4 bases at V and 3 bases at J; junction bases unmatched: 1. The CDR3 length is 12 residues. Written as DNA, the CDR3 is TGTGCCAGCAGCCGGGACAGCTACGAGCAGTACTTC. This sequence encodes CASSRDSYEQYF.

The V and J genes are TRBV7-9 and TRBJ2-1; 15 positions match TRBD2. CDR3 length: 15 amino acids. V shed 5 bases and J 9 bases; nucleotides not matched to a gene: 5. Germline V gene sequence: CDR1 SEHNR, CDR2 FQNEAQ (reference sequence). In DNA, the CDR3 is TGTGCCAGCAGCCCGGGACTAGCGGGGGGTATTGAGCAGTTCTTC. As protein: CASSPGLAGGIEQFF.

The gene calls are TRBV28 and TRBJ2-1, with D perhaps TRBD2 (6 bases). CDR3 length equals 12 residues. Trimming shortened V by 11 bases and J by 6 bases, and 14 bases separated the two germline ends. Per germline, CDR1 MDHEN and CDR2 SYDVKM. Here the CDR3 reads CAALGLPNEQFF. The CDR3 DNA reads TGTGCCGCTCTGGGACTCCCCAATGAGCAGTTCTTC.

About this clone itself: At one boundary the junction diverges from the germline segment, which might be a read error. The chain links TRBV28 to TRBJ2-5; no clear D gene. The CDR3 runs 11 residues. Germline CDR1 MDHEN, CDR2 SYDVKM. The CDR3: CASLNQETQYF. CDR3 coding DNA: TGTGCCAGTCTGAACCAGGAGACCCAGTACTTC.

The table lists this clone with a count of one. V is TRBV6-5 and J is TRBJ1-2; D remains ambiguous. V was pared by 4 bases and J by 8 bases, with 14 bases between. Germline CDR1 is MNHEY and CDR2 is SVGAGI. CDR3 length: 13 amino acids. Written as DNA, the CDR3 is TGTGCCAGCAGTTGGAATTTAGGGAGCGGCTACACCTTC. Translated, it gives CASSWNLGSGYTF.

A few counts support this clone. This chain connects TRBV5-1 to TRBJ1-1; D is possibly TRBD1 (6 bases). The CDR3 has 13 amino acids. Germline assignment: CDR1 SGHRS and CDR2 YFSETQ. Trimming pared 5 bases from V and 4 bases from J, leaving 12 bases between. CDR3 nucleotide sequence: TGCGCCAGCAGTGGCAAGGGGGTCACTGAAGCTTTCTTT. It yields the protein CASSGKGVTEAFF. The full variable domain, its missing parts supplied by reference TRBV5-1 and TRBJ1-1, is KAGVTQTPRYLIKTRGQQVTLSCSPISGHRSVSWYQQTPGQGLQFLFEYFSETQRNKGNFPGRFSGRQFSNSRSEMNVSTLELGDSALYLCASSGKGVTEAFFGQGTRLTVV.

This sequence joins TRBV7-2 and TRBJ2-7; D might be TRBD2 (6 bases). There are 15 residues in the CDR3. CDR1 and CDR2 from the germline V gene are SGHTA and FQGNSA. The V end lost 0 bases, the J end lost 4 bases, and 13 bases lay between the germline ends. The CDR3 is CASSLAGLNSYEQYF. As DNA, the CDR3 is TGTGCCAGCAGCTTAGCCGGACTAAATTCTTACGAGCAGTACTTC.

CDR3 DNA: TGTGCCAGCAGTTTCTATCCGGGAATAGTCGATACGCAGTATTTT. Translation gives CASSFYPGIVDTQYF. This sequence joins TRBV27 and TRBJ2-3; a possible D gene is TRBD2 (5 bases). Germline CDR1 and CDR2: MNHEY and SMNVEV (reference sequence). Trimming pared 3 bases from V and 6 bases from J, leaving 16 bases between. CDR3 length: 15 residues.